This paragraph reports one T cell receptor beta chain. As yet, its antigen is unknown. V gave up 4 bases and J gave up 0 bases, with 6 bases separating them. The CDR3 runs 13 residues. CDR1 is MNHNS, CDR2 SASEGT, per germline. The sample belongs to a study of OX40 agonist ivuxolimab in advanced cancers. Study as a whole: Three patients responded partially, comprising one with hepatocellular carcinoma and two with cutaneous melanoma.

General study points: Clonal expansion from baseline to week 6 occurred in both CD4+ and CD8+ T cells.

The table came from immunoSEQ multiplex PCR; TCRdb's copy has only in-frame clones and leaves some out. This sample has about 60,000 clones, with around 90% found just once. The TCR was taken from an adult with an advanced solid tumor such as melanoma, head and neck, liver or kidney cancer. This chain joins TRBV6-1 and TRBJ1-2, with D tentatively TRBD1 (5 bases). Here the sequenced sample was CD4+ or CD8+ T cells sorted from blood, taken in a trial of the OX40 agonist ivuxolimab. The DNA of the CDR3 is TGTGCCAGCAGTGGACAGCCTAACTATGGCTACACCTTC. Its translation is CASSGQPNYGYTF.